These 28 T cell receptor beta chains were sequenced from one sample in a study of blood T cell repertoires in COVID-19. The data were produced by immunoSEQ multiplex PCR, yet TCRdb's version contains in-frame clones alone and is incomplete. Among some 190,000 clones listed, less than 80% were seen once. The sample comprised peripheral blood. Receptors were obtained from a woman in her fifties or sixties with acute or convalescent COVID-19.

V is TRBV7-2 and J is TRBJ2-3; 9 positions agree with TRBD2. The CDR3 has 16 residues. V shed 0 bases and J 7 bases; nucleotides not matched to a gene: 8. Germline assignment: CDR1 SGHTA and CDR2 FQGNSA. CDR3 sequence: CASSLAAGGSENTQYF. CDR3 DNA sequence: TGTGCCAGCAGCTTAGCGGCGGGGGGGAGCGAGAATACGCAGTATTTT.

The table lists this clone with a few counts. The genes are TRBV28 and TRBJ1-3; D is perhaps TRBD1 (6 bases). This CDR3 region has 15 residues. The germline V gene encodes CDR1 MDHEN and CDR2 SYDVKM. Trimming cost V 7 bases and J 0 bases, with 13 bases left between them. The chain's CDR3 is CASMGASSSGNTIYF. CDR3 nucleotides: TGTGCCAGCATGGGGGCGTCGAGCTCTGGAAACACCATATATTTT. The full variable domain, with the rest looked up from reference TRBV28 and TRBJ1-3, is DVKVTQSSRYLVKRTGEKVFLECVQDMDHENMFWYRQDPGLGLRLIYFSYDVKMKEKGDIPEGYSVSREKKERFSLILESASTNQTSMYLCASMGASSSGNTIYFGEGSWLTVV.

J is TRBJ1-2 and V is TRBV6-6; 7 bases line up with TRBD1. Trimming removed 5 bases from V and 4 bases from J; junction bases left unmatched: 10. There are 15 residues in the CDR3. Germline loops: CDR1 MNHNY, CDR2 SVGAGI (reference sequence). The CDR3 reads CASSPDRERGYGYTF. The CDR3 bases are TGTGCCAGCAGTCCAGACAGGGAGAGAGGCTATGGCTACACCTTC.

The chain couples TRBV30 to TRBJ1-5; D unresolved. The CDR3 length is 15 residues. V dropped 1 base and J dropped 6 bases, with 16 bases sitting between them. Germline CDR1 is GTSNPN and CDR2 is SVGIG (reference sequence). In DNA, the CDR3 is TGTGCCTGGAGTGACCAAATGGGTAGGAGTCAGCCCCAGCATTTT. This encodes CAWSDQMGRSQPQHF.

The V and J genes are TRBV11-2 and TRBJ1-1; tentatively, D is TRBD1 (6 bases). The CDR3 length is 14 residues. V lost 2 bases and J 4 bases, leaving 11 bases between the germline ends. Germline assignment: CDR1 SGHAT and CDR2 FQNNGV. CDR3 sequence: CASSLTLQGTEAFF. As DNA, the CDR3 is TGTGCCAGCAGCTTAACCCTACAGGGCACTGAAGCTTTCTTT.

This chain joins TRBV6-2 or TRBV6-3 and TRBJ2-2; 10 nucleotides agree with TRBD1. The V gene's germline CDR1 is MNHEY and CDR2 SVGEGT. CDR3 length: 19 amino acids. The V gene end was trimmed by 2 bases and the J gene end by 1 base; junction bases not matched to a gene: 10. CDR3 protein: CASSYRTGGAGENTGELFF. The CDR3 region has the DNA TGTGCCAGCAGTTACCGGACAGGGGGAGCGGGGGAGAACACCGGGGAGCTGTTTTTT.

V and J are TRBV7-2 and TRBJ1-2; 9 positions match TRBD1. The CDR3 sequence is 17 residues long. The V segment lost 0 bases and the J segment 6 bases; nucleotides outside the gene matches: 11. Germline lookup yields CDR1 SGHTA and CDR2 FQGNSA. The CDR3 DNA sequence: TGTGCCAGCAGCTTAGCAATCGGAACAGGGGGCATCAATGGCTACACCTTC. Amino acid sequence: CASSLAIGTGGINGYTF.

The CDR3 here is CSAPLTSATYNEQFF. CDR3 nucleotides: TGCAGCGCTCCCCTGACTAGCGCAACATACAATGAGCAGTTCTTC. The chain is built from TRBV29-1 and TRBJ2-1; TRBD2 matches at 8 bases. V shed 7 bases, J shed 4 bases, and the junction held 12 bases outside the gene matches. This CDR3 is 15 amino acids long. The germline V gene has CDR1 SQVTM and CDR2 ANQGSEA.

The genes are TRBV5-4 and TRBJ2-3; D uncertain. Germline CDR1 SGHNT, CDR2 YYREEE (reference sequence). The CDR3 totals 13 residues. V was clipped by 4 bases and J by 5 bases, with 11 bases between them. In nucleotides, the CDR3 is TGTGCCAGCAGCCTTGGGCCAGGAGATACGCAGTATTTT. This gives the protein CASSLGPGDTQYF.

V and J are TRBV29-1 and TRBJ2-3, with a tentative D call TRBD1 (7 bases). Trimming removed 4 bases from V and 2 bases from J, with 13 bases in between. This CDR3 has 14 amino acids. Per the germline V gene, CDR1 is SQVTM and CDR2 is ANQGSEA. The DNA for the CDR3 is TGCAGCGTTGCAGGAGGGGGCTACACAGATACGCAGTATTTT. Its translation: CSVAGGGYTDTQYF.

The V call is TRBV4-1, the J call TRBJ1-6; 7 bases line up with TRBD1. CDR3 length: 16 residues. Unmatched junction bases numbered 13, after V lost 4 bases and J lost 10 bases. The germline CDR1 and CDR2 sequences are MGHRA and YSYEKL. The CDR3 sequence is CASSPRTGGEGSPLHF. CDR3 sequence (DNA): TGCGCCAGCAGCCCCCGGACAGGCGGCGAGGGGTCACCCCTCCACTTT.

CDR3 residues: CASAFTGELFF. Written as DNA, the CDR3 is TGTGCCAGCGCGTTCACCGGGGAGCTGTTTTTT. The genes are TRBV6-5 and TRBJ2-2; D gene uncertain. V lost 8 bases to trimming and J lost 4 bases, with 5 bases between them. In germline, CDR1 is MNHEY, CDR2 SVGAGI. The CDR3 is 11 residues long.

The chain joins TRBV18 to TRBJ2-2, with D tentatively TRBD2 (5 bases). CDR1 and CDR2 from the germline V gene are KGHSH and LQKENI. Trimming removed 3 bases at V and 6 bases at J, with 14 bases between. The CDR3 extends over 15 amino acids. The CDR3 is CASSPRQEVSGELFF. DNA for the CDR3: TGTGCCAGCTCACCGAGGCAGGAGGTTTCCGGGGAGCTGTTTTTT. The full variable domain, with the rest looked up from reference TRBV18 and TRBJ2-2, is NAGVMQNPRHLVRRRGQEARLRCSPMKGHSHVYWYRQLPEEGLKFMVYLQKENIIDESGMPKERFSAEFPKEGPSILRIQQVVRGDSAAYFCASSPRQEVSGELFFGEGSRLTVL.

The chain uses TRBV28 and TRBJ2-5, with 9 bases that match TRBD1. V lost 4 bases and J lost 4; bases outside the gene matches: 13. CDR3 length equals 17 residues. Germline assignment: CDR1 MDHEN and CDR2 SYDVKM. As DNA, the CDR3 is TGTGCCAGCAGTTCCCTAAACTGGGGACAGGGCGGAGAGACCCAGTACTTC. This gives the protein CASSSLNWGQGGETQYF.

The chain is built from TRBV10-3 and TRBJ1-2; D gene unclear. Per germline, CDR1 ENHRY and CDR2 SYGVKD. This CDR3 region has 14 residues. V shed 4 bases and J shed 6 bases, with 15 bases lying between them. The CDR3 bases are TGTGCCATCAGTGTAACAAATAATCGGGATGGCTACACCTTC. It encodes CAISVTNNRDGYTF.

The chain carries TRBV6-5 and TRBJ2-7; D may be TRBD1 (5 bases). Trimming cost V 7 bases and J 0 bases, with 10 bases left between them. The length of the CDR3 is 13 residues. CDR1 is MNHEY, CDR2 SVGAGI, per germline. CDR3 amino acids: CASNNRYSYEQYF. The CDR3 DNA sequence: TGTGCCAGCAATAACAGGTACTCCTACGAGCAGTACTTC.

There are a few counts of this clone. V and J are TRBV7-2 and TRBJ2-2; the match to TRBD2 covers 13 bases. The CDR3 is 17 amino acids. The V gene end was trimmed by 4 bases and the J gene end by 4 bases; junction bases not matched to a gene: 6. CDR1 SGHTA and CDR2 FQGNSA come from the germline V gene. Written as DNA, the CDR3 is TGTGCCAGCAGCTACACTAGCGGGAGGGCCGCCACCGGGGAGCTGTTTTTT. This translates into CASSYTSGRAATGELFF.

This clone was seen a handful of times. The CDR3 region is CASSLASGLSYEQYF. CDR3 DNA sequence: TGTGCCAGCAGCTTAGCTAGCGGGCTGTCCTACGAGCAGTACTTC. The V call is TRBV7-2, the J call TRBJ2-7, with 7 bases fitting TRBD2. J gave up 1 base and V 0 bases, and 3 bases lay outside the gene matches. The germline V gene has CDR1 SGHTA and CDR2 FQGNSA. This CDR3 is built from 15 residues.

The chain recombines TRBV28 with TRBJ2-7; no definite D call. The CDR3 covers 11 residues. The V end was cut by 10 bases, the J end by 9 bases, with 16 bases between. Germline CDR1 reads MDHEN; CDR2 reads SYDVKM. CDR3 protein: CATQSRPGQYF. The CDR3 bases are TGTGCCACCCAGTCTCGGCCGGGGCAGTACTTC.

The rearrangement links TRBV6-2 or TRBV6-3 to TRBJ2-7, with no clear D. Trimming cost V 0 bases and J 6 bases, with 6 bases left between them. The germline V gene encodes CDR1 MNHEY and CDR2 SVGEGT. This CDR3 contains 12 residues. This CDR3 reads CASSYSTTEQYF. DNA of the CDR3: TGTGCCAGCAGTTACTCTACAACCGAGCAGTACTTC.

V is TRBV6-2 or TRBV6-3 and J is TRBJ2-7; D is unclear. The CDR3 sequence is 14 residues long. Trimming cost V 1 base and J 0 bases, with 7 bases left between them. Germline assignment: CDR1 MNHEY and CDR2 SVGEGT. CDR3: CASSYFQSSYEQYF. CDR3 in DNA: TGTGCCAGCAGTTACTTCCAGTCCTCCTACGAGCAGTACTTC.

The V and J genes are TRBV5-6 and TRBJ1-6; TRBD1 matches 11 bases. Germline V gene sequence: CDR1 SGHDT, CDR2 YYEEEE. Trimming removed 4 bases from V and 2 bases from J; junction bases left unmatched: 8. The CDR3 length is 18 residues. CDR3: CASSRRTGGFTYNSPLHF. DNA for the CDR3: TGTGCCAGCAGCCGTCGGACAGGGGGCTTCACCTATAATTCACCCCTCCACTTT.

The V gene is TRBV14, the J gene TRBJ2-1; 7 nucleotides agree with TRBD2. The V segment lost 1 base and the J segment 1 base; nucleotides outside the gene matches: 1. Germline V lookup: CDR1 SGHDN, CDR2 FVKESK. This CDR3 region has 15 residues. CDR3 DNA: TGTGCCAGCAGCCAAGCAGCGGGATCCTACAATGAGCAGTTCTTC. This encodes CASSQAAGSYNEQFF.

This clone showed up just a few times. This chain links TRBV14 with TRBJ1-5, with D tentatively TRBD1 (5 bases). Between the trimmed V and J ends, which lost 1 base and 8 bases, there was a span of 6 bases. The CDR3 loop spans 12 amino acids. Germline values: CDR1 SGHDN, CDR2 FVKESK. The CDR3 nucleotides are TGTGCCAGCAGCCAAGGCAGGGAGCCCCAGCATTTT. Translation: CASSQGREPQHF.

The V and J genes are TRBV28 and TRBJ1-1; TRBD1 aligns across 12 bases. The CDR3 covers 16 residues. With 4 bases clipped from V and 1 base from J, the junction kept 4 bases outside the gene matches. Germline V lookup: CDR1 MDHEN, CDR2 SYDVKM. CDR3 DNA sequence: TGTGCCAGCAGTTCCCCGGGACAGGGGGCGAACACTGAAGCTTTCTTT. It translates to CASSSPGQGANTEAFF.

The rearrangement uses TRBV5-1 and TRBJ2-7; 7 bases are a match to TRBD1. The CDR3 is made up of 15 amino acids. CDR1 and CDR2 from the germline V gene are SGHRS and YFSETQ. Losses at the gene ends were 4 bases for V and 2 bases for J; bases not matched to a gene: 9. The CDR3 is CASSNSGQAPYEQYF. CDR3 DNA: TGCGCCAGCAGCAACTCCGGACAGGCTCCCTACGAGCAGTACTTC.

The CDR3 region is CASSKDRGSYEQYF. The CDR3 region has the DNA TGTGCCAGCTCAAAGGACAGGGGATCGTACGAGCAGTACTTC. The rearrangement links TRBV7-2 to TRBJ2-7; 9 bases align to TRBD1. Trimming removed 8 bases from V and 4 bases from J; junction bases left unmatched: 9. Germline lookup yields CDR1 SGHTA and CDR2 FQGNSA. The CDR3 spans 14 residues.

This chain uses TRBV3-1 (or the pseudogene TRBV3-2) with TRBJ1-3; perhaps TRBD1 as D (5 bases). The CDR3 sequence is 15 residues long. Germline lookup yields CDR1 LGHDT and CDR2 YNNKEL (reference sequence). V dropped 0 bases and J dropped 4 bases, with 10 bases sitting between them. Here the CDR3 DNA reads TGTGCCAGCAGCCAAGATGCAGGGTCCGGAAACACCATATATTTT. It specifies CASSQDAGSGNTIYF.